Each of the 3 T cell receptor beta chains below was sequenced from the same sample in a study of control samples from healthy donors and cancer patients. Repertoires were generated with immunoSEQ multiplex PCR, while TCRdb's copy carries only in-frame clones and drops some. This table has tens of thousands of clones, 79% appearing once. Input material: PBMCs. Receptor source: a man aged 55-75 years with head and neck cancer.

V is TRBV9 and J is TRBJ2-7, with 9 bases matching TRBD1. This CDR3 spans 15 amino acids. V shed 4 bases and J 2 bases; nucleotides not matched to a gene: 7. Germline CDR1 SGDLS, CDR2 YYNGEE. CDR3 protein: CASSRGGQGTYEQYF. CDR3 DNA sequence: TGTGCCAGCAGCAGGGGGGGACAGGGAACCTACGAGCAGTACTTC.

V gene TRBV6-1 combines with J gene TRBJ1-2; D remains unclear. The V gene's germline CDR1 is MNHNS and CDR2 SASEGT. The CDR3 extends over 12 amino acids. Trimming cost V 0 bases and J 6 bases, with 5 bases left between them. DNA of the CDR3: TGTGCCAGCAGTGAAGCGTACGATGGCTACACCTTC. Translated, it gives CASSEAYDGYTF.

This sequence joins TRBV11-3 and TRBJ2-1, with a weak D call TRBD2 (6 bases). The V and J ends lost 9 bases and 6 bases respectively, with 15 bases between them. CDR1 SGHNT and CDR2 YENEEA come from the germline V gene. The CDR3 sequence is 13 residues long. DNA for the CDR3: TGTGCCAGGGGTGGGGGAGGAGGCAATGAGCAGTTCTTC. Its translation: CARGGGGGNEQFF.